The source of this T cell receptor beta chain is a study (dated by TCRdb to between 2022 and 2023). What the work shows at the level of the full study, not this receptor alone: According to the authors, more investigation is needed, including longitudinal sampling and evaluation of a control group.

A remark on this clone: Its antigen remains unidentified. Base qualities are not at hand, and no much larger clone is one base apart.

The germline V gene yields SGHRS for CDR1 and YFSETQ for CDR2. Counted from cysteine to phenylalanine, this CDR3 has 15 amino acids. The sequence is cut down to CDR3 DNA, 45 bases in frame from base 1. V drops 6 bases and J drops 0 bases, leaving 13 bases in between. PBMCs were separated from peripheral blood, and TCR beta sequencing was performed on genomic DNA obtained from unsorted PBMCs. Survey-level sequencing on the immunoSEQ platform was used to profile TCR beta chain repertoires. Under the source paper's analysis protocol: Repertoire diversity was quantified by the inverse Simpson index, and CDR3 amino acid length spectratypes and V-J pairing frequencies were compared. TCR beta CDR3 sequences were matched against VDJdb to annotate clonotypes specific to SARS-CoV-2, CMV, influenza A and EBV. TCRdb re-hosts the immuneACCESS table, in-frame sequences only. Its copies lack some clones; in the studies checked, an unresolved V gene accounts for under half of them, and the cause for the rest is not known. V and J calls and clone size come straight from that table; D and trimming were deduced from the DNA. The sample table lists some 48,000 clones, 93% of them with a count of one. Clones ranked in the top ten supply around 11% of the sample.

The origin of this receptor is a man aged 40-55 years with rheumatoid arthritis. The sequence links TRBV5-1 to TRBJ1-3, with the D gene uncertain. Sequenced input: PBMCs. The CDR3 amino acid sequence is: CASNFDGFSGNTIYF. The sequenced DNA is TGCGCCAGCAACTTTGACGGCTTCTCTGGAAACACCATATATTTT. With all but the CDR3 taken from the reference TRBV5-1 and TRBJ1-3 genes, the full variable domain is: KAGVTQTPRYLIKTRGQQVTLSCSPISGHRSVSWYQQTPGQGLQFLFEYFSETQRNKGNFPGRFSGRQFSNSRSEMNVSTLELGDSALYLCASNFDGFSGNTIYFGEGSWLTVV.